This T cell receptor beta chain came from a study of CD4 T cells in relation to SARS-CoV-2 and coronaviruses. Overall study context: Median patient age was nearly 40 years, spanning 21 to 72 years.

The protocol was immunoSEQ multiplex PCR, while the TCRdb copy is restricted to in-frame clones and leaves out a portion. In the table there are some 46,000 clones, approximately 80% of which are singletons. As concerns this clone: Its antigen is unidentified.

This CDR3 has 15 amino acids. From germline, CDR1 is MNHEY and CDR2 SMNVEV (reference sequence). With 0 bases removed from V and 3 bases from J, the gap between germline ends came to 12 bases. The chain recombines TRBV27 with TRBJ2-7, with D maybe TRBD2 (6 bases). The source is an adult with COVID-19. The sample was naive CD4+ T cells from PBMCs, cultured in vitro. Specified subset: naive CD4+ T cells isolated by negative enrichment. The CDR3 DNA reads TGTGCCAGCAGTTTATCTGTACTGGGGGGCTACGAGCAGTACTTC. It codes for CASSLSVLGGYEQYF.